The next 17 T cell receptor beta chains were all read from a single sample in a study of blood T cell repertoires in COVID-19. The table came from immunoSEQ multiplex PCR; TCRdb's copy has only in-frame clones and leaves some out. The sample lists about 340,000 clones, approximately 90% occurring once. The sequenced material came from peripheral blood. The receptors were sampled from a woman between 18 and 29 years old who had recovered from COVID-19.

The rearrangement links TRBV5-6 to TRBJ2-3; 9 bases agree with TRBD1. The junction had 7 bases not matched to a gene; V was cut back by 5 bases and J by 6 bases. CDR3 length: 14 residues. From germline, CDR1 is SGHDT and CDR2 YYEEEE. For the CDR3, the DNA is TGTGCCAGCAGAACCGGGACAGGGTTGGATACGCAGTATTTT. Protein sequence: CASRTGTGLDTQYF.

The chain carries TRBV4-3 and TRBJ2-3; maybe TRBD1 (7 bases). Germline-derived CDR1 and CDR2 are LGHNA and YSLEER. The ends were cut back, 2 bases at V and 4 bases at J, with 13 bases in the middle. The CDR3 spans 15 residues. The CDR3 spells CASSQRQGGADTQYF. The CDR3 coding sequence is TGCGCCAGCAGCCAAAGACAGGGAGGCGCAGATACGCAGTATTTT.

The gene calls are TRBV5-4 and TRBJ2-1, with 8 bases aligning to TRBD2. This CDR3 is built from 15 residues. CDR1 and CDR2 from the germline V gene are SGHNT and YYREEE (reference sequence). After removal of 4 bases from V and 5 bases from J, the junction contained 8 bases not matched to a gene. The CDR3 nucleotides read TGTGCCAGCAGCCTCCAGGGGCGGGAGGACAATGAGCAGTTCTTC. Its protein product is CASSLQGREDNEQFF.

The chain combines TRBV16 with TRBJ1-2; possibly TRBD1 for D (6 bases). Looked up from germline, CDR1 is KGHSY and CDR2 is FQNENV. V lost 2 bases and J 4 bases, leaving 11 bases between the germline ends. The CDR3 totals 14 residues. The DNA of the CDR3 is TGTGCCAGCAGCCAAACCACAGGGACCTATGGCTACACCTTC. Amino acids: CASSQTTGTYGYTF.

In DNA, the CDR3 is TGTGCCAGTAGAACCGGGACAGGGGATCCAAATACGCAGTATTTT. It codes for CASRTGTGDPNTQYF. The chain recombines TRBV19 with TRBJ2-3, with 10 nucleotides matching TRBD1. CDR1 and CDR2 (germline): LNHDA, SQIVND (reference sequence). V gave up 6 bases and J gave up 7 bases; unmatched junction bases: 10. The CDR3 spans 15 residues. Looking up the rest from reference TRBV19 and TRBJ2-3 gives the full variable domain: DGGITQSPKYLFRKEGQNVTLSCEQNLNHDAMYWYRQDPGQGLRLIYYSQIVNDFQKGDIAEGYSVSREKKESFPLTVTSAQKNPTAFYLCASRTGTGDPNTQYFGPGTRLTVL.

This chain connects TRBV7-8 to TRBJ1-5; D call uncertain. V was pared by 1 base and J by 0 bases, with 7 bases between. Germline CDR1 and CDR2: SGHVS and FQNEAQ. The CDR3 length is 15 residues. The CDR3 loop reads CASSLEFISNQPQHF. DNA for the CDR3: TGTGCCAGCAGCTTAGAATTCATTAGCAATCAGCCCCAGCATTTT.

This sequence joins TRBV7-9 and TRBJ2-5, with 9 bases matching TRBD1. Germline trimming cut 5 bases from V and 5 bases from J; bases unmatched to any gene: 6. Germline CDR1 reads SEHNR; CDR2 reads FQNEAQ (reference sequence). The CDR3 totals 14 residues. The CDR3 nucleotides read TGTGCCAGCAGCACCGGGACAGGGCGCGAGACCCAGTACTTC. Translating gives CASSTGTGRETQYF.

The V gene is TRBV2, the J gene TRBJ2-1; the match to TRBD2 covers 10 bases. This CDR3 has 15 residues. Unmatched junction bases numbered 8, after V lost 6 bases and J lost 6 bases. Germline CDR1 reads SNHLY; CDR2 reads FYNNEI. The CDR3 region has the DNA TGTGCCAGCAGGGAAACTAGCGGGATTTTCAATGAGCAGTTCTTC. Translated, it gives CASRETSGIFNEQFF.

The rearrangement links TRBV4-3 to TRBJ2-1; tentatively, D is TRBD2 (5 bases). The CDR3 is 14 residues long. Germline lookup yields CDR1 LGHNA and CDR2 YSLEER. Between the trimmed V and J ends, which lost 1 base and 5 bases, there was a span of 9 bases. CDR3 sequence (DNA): TGCGCCAGCAGCCAAGGTCCGGGAAACAATGAGCAGTTCTTC. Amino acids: CASSQGPGNNEQFF.

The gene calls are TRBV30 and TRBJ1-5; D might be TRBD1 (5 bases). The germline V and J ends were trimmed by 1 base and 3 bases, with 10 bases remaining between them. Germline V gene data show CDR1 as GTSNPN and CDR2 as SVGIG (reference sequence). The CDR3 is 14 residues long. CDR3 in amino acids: CAWSGDRNNQPQHF. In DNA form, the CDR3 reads TGTGCCTGGAGTGGTGACAGAAACAATCAGCCCCAGCATTTT.

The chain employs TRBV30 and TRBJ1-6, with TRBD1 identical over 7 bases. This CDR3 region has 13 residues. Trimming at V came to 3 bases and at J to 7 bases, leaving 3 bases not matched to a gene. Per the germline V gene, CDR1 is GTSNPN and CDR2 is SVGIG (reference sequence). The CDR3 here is CAWSPGGNSPLHF. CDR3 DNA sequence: TGTGCCTGGAGCCCAGGGGGAAATTCACCCCTCCACTTT.

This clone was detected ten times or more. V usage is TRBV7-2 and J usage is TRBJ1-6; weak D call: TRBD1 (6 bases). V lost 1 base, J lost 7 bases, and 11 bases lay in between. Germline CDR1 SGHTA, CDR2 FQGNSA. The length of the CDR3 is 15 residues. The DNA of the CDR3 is TGTGCCAGCAGCTTAGTTAGGGGGACGAATTCACCCCTCCACTTT. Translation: CASSLVRGTNSPLHF. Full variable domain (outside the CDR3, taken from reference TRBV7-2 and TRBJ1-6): GAGVSQSPSNKVTEKGKDVELRCDPISGHTALYWYRQSLGQGLEFLIYFQGNSAPDKSGLPSDRFSAERTGGSVSTLTIQRTQQEDSAVYLCASSLVRGTNSPLHFGNGTRLTVT.

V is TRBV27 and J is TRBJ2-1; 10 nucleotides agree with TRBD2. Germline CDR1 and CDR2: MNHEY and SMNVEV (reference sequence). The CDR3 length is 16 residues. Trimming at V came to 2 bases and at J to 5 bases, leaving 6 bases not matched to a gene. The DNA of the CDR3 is TGTGCCAGCAGTTTAGGGACTAGCGCAGGCCACAATGAGCAGTTCTTC. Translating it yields CASSLGTSAGHNEQFF.

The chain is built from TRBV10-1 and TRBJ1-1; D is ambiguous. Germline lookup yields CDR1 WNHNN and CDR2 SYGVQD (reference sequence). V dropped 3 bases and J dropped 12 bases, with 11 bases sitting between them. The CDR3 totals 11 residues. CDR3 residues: CASSDLAITFF. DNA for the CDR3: TGCGCCAGCAGTGATCTTGCTATTACTTTCTTT.

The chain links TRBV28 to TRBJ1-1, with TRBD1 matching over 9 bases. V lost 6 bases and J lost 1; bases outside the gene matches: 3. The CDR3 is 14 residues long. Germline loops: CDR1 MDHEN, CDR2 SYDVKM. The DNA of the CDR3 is TGTGCCAGCAGGGGACAGGGACGGAACACTGAAGCTTTCTTT. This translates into CASRGQGRNTEAFF.

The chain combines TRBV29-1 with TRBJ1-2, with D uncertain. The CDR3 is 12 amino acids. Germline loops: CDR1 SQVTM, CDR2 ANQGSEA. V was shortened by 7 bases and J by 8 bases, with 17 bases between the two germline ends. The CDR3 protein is CSGGEEVVGYTF. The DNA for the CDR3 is TGCAGCGGGGGTGAGGAGGTGGTCGGCTACACCTTC.

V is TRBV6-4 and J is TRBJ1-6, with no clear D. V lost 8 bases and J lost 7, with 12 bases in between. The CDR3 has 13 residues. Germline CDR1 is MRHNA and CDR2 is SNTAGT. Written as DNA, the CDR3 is TGTGCCAGCGGAGTTGAGGAAAATTCACCCCTCCACTTT. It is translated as CASGVEENSPLHF.